This passage covers 11 T cell receptor beta chains from one sample sequenced in a study of vaccination and CD4 T cells after COVID-19. No antigen has been identified for these receptors. Treatment described: roughly 10-day PBMC culture with coronavirus spike peptide pools or control peptides (ViraFEST assay). Cultured CD4+ T cell DNA underwent sequencing with the Oncomine TCR Beta short-read assay. MiXCR, run by TCRdb on the PCR reads, gives a single entry per CDR3 protein. The repertoire holds around 3,300 distinct CDR3 sequences, approximately 80% seen once, with roughly 40% in the top ten. Sequencing was carried out using CD4+ T cells from blood, cultured in vitro. The receptors were sampled from a human donor who had recovered from COVID-19.

The chain is built from TRBV6-5 and TRBJ1-1; D unclear. V was pared by 6 bases and J by 6 bases, with 14 bases between. The length of the CDR3 is 13 residues. Germline CDR1 is MNHEY and CDR2 is SVGAGI. DNA of the CDR3: TGTGCCAGCAGCTACGGGGTCCCCCCTGAAGCTTTCTTT. Amino acid sequence: CASSYGVPPEAFF.

This clonotype is labeled as large (0.1 to 1%). J is TRBJ1-5 and V is TRBV7-2, with D unresolved. The CDR3 sequence is 12 residues long. V lost 4 bases and J lost 3, with 4 bases in between. The germline V gene has CDR1 SGHTA and CDR2 FQGNSA. CDR3 region: CASSYNNQPQHF. In DNA, the CDR3 is TGTGCCAGCAGCTATAACAATCAGCCCCAGCATTTT. Using reference TRBV7-2 and TRBJ1-5 for the parts outside the CDR3, the full variable domain is GAGVSQSPSNKVTEKGKDVELRCDPISGHTALYWYRQSLGQGLEFLIYFQGNSAPDKSGLPSDRFSAERTGGSVSTLTIQRTQQEDSAVYLCASSYNNQPQHFGDGTRLSIL.

The V gene is TRBV5-1, the J gene TRBJ1-2; 10 bases align to TRBD1. Germline V gives CDR1 SGHRS, CDR2 YFSETQ. The CDR3 is 17 amino acids. V lost 4 bases to trimming and J lost 4 bases; unmatched junction nucleotides: 13. This CDR3 reads CASSGQGEKSTGYGYTF. The CDR3 DNA follows: TGCGCCAGCAGCGGACAGGGGGAAAAAAGCACTGGCTATGGCTACACCTTC. The full variable domain, its missing parts supplied by reference TRBV5-1 and TRBJ1-2, is KAGVTQTPRYLIKTRGQQVTLSCSPISGHRSVSWYQQTPGQGLQFLFEYFSETQRNKGNFPGRFSGRQFSNSRSEMNVSTLELGDSALYLCASSGQGEKSTGYGYTFGSGTRLTVV.

CDR3 nucleotide sequence: TGTGCCAGCAGTTACCTATCTAGCACAGATACGCAGTATTTT. Encoded protein: CASSYLSSTDTQYF. This chain joins TRBV6-5 and TRBJ2-3; D not resolved. This CDR3 spans 14 amino acids. Germline values: CDR1 MNHEY, CDR2 SVGAGI. Deletions cut 2 bases from V and 0 bases from J, with 6 bases between.

The CDR3 is CASSLSSGANVLTF. The CDR3 coding sequence is TGTGCCAGCAGTTTAAGCTCTGGGGCCAACGTCCTGACTTTC. The chain employs TRBV12-3 or TRBV12-4 and TRBJ2-6; D gene uncertain. This CDR3 spans 14 amino acids. Trimming pared 2 bases from V and 0 bases from J, leaving 2 bases between.

The J gene is TRBJ1-5, the V gene TRBV20-1, with TRBD1 as a possible D gene (5 bases). The V end lost 6 bases, the J end lost 6 bases, and 18 bases lay between the germline ends. Looked up from germline, CDR1 is DFQATT and CDR2 is SNEGSKA (reference sequence). The CDR3 covers 14 residues. The CDR3 loop reads CSAPEGSGSQPQHF. CDR3 nucleotides: TGCAGTGCGCCGGAGGGGTCAGGGAGTCAGCCCCAGCATTTT.

This clonotype was counted a few times. The chain couples TRBV2 to TRBJ1-3; 9 bases map to TRBD1. Per the germline V gene, CDR1 is SNHLY and CDR2 is FYNNEI. This CDR3 has 15 residues. With V trimmed by 6 bases and J by 0 bases, 3 bases remained unmatched. The CDR3 region has the DNA TGTGCCAGCAGACAGGGGGCAGGCTCTGGAAACACCATATATTTT. This encodes CASRQGAGSGNTIYF.

This CDR3 is CASSYGVYTIYF. Written as DNA, the CDR3 is TGTGCCAGCAGTTACGGGGTGTACACCATATATTTT. V and J are TRBV6-2 or TRBV6-3 and TRBJ1-3, with no clear D. From germline, CDR1 is MNHEY and CDR2 SVGEGT. V gave up 2 bases and J gave up 8 bases, with 7 bases separating them. This CDR3 has 12 residues.

This chain uses TRBV6-5 with TRBJ1-2; D not resolved. Germline V gene data show CDR1 as MNHEY and CDR2 as SVGAGI. V lost 0 bases, J lost 5 bases, and 10 bases lay in between. The CDR3 runs to 14 residues. CDR3 DNA sequence: TGTGCCAGCAGTTACTCGAGCCAAAGATATGGCTACACCTTC. Translation gives CASSYSSQRYGYTF.

J is TRBJ2-1 and V is TRBV7-3, with D tentatively TRBD2 (6 bases). V dropped 5 bases and J dropped 8 bases, with 16 bases sitting between them. This CDR3 spans 14 amino acids. The V gene's germline CDR1 is SGHTA and CDR2 FQGTGA. In DNA form, the CDR3 reads TGTGCCAGCAGCCCCCGGGACTTCGTCGATGAGCAGTTCTTC. It encodes CASSPRDFVDEQFF.

The chain couples TRBV19 to TRBJ2-2; D is unresolved. Germline loops: CDR1 LNHDA, CDR2 SQIVND (reference sequence). The V and J ends lost 2 bases and 4 bases respectively, with 11 bases between them. The CDR3 has 15 residues. The CDR3 protein is CASSIQSGSTGELFF. CDR3 DNA: TGTGCCAGTAGTATACAGTCGGGTTCCACCGGGGAGCTGTTTTTT.